This T cell receptor (beta chain) was identified during a study of cytomegalovirus exposure and HLA in healthy donors (dated by TCRdb to between 2016 and 2019). With respect to the entire study: The approximately 710 repertoires of the first cohort and the roughly 110 validation repertoires were produced on the same platform, according to a later analysis. To predict cytomegalovirus infection status, the study combined high-throughput TCR immunosequencing, statistical association of individual TCRs with disease status, and machine learning. The study aimed to test whether cataloging public T cell receptors could reveal signatures of past pathogen exposure. In addition to the first cohort of roughly 670 subjects, a separate validation cohort of around 110 different subjects was used.

Separate from the approximately 670-subject first cohort, the validation cohort of about 120 subjects was the group to which the donors belonged. This clone was recorded only once. Its antigen is currently not known. One base away there is no much larger clone; base qualities are not given. What the work shows at the level of the full study, not this receptor alone: The authors suggested that the approach could potentially be generalized to other disease states and immunological phenotypes. Most TCR sequences were seen in very few donors, while some public TCRs were found in many individuals. The study gave a list of 150 to 200 TCR beta chains associated with cytomegalovirus. The classifier was reported to diagnose cytomegalovirus status with high specificity and sensitivity in both the original and validation cohorts. In vitro tests confirmed that a few of the cytomegalovirus-associated TCR beta chains recognize cytomegalovirus antigens. Subsequent analysis determined that TCRs grouped into clusters in the first cohort also showed a tendency toward co-occurrence across the 120 or so validation repertoires, and 94% of cluster scores exceeded 0. A later analysis had no HLA typing for the validation cohort, so co-occurrence there was scored across all 130 or so repertoires.

From V the trimming removes 5 bases and from J it removes 1 base, while the gene matches leave 7 bases of the junction unaccounted for. CDR1 and CDR2 are drawn from the germline V gene: SGHTA, FQGNSA. The CDR3, from cysteine to phenylalanine, totals 15 residues. The sequence is cut down to CDR3 DNA, 45 bases in frame from base 1. To prepare the library, the immunoSEQ multiplex PCR assay was applied. Turning to the authors' computational methods: To diagnose cytomegalovirus status from the catalog of TCR beta chain sequences, a statistical classification framework was built. Sourced from immuneACCESS, this table was stored by TCRdb with only in-frame sequences that have V and J called. A share of the clones is absent; for the studies checked, an unresolved V gene accounts for under half, and the remainder has no known explanation. V and J calls and clone size are as listed in that table; D and trimming were resolved from the DNA. A total of 70,000 to 80,000 clones appear in this sample, approximately 95% of them only once. Of the sample, less than 2.5% falls within the top ten clones.

This receptor was obtained from a young woman in good health and CMV-seronegative. The sample consisted of PBMCs. The chain is encoded by TRBV7-2 joined to TRBJ1-1; 7 central nucleotides agree with TRBD1. The encoded CDR3 is CASSQRQGTNTEAFF. The base sequence is TGTGCCAGCAGCCAGCGACAGGGAACGAACACTGAAGCTTTCTTT.